The subject of this entry is one T cell receptor beta chain. The antigen is undetermined. This entry is derived from a study of CD8 T cells in ankylosing spondylitis. A single record per CDR3 protein comes from TCRdb applying MiXCR to the 5' RACE reads. Among around 140,000 distinct CDR3 sequences listed, 17% were seen once. J lost 4 bases, V lost 4 bases, and 5 bases had no gene match. In germline, CDR1 is SGHVS, CDR2 FNYEAQ. CDR3 length: 15 amino acids. Study-wide results and limits: A TCR beta motif made of fewer than 10 highly homologous variants seemed typical of ankylosing spondylitis blood.

The chain joins TRBV7-6 to TRBJ2-1; 9 bases agree with TRBD1. The sequencing input was blood, either unsorted or a sorted T cell fraction (not recorded which). This TCR was sampled from a male donor with ankylosing spondylitis. CDR3 protein: CASSSPGQGYNEQFF. The CDR3 bases are TGTGCCAGCAGCTCTCCGGGACAGGGATACAATGAGCAGTTCTTC. Together with reference TRBV7-6 and TRBJ2-1, the CDR3 gives the full variable domain: GAGVSQSPRYKVTKRGQDVALRCDPISGHVSLYWYRQALGQGPEFLTYFNYEAQQDKSGLPNDRFSAERPEGSISTLTIQRTEQRDSAMYRCASSSPGQGYNEQFFGPGTRLTVL.